These 20 T cell receptor beta chains were all obtained from the same sample, sequenced in a study of cytomegalovirus exposure and HLA in healthy donors. PCR amplification relied on 60 Vbeta primers (plus 13 Jbeta primers). TCRdb's copy holds only in-frame clones and misses some; the assay was immunoSEQ multiplex PCR. The sample comprises about 120,000 clones, 75% to 80% of which are singletons, and approximately 12% rests with the top ten. The sequencing input was PBMCs. Receptor source: a woman in her thirties or forties in good health and CMV-seropositive.

The rearrangement uses TRBV27 and TRBJ1-6; TRBD1 might be the D (5 bases). CDR3 length equals 13 residues. V gave up 9 bases and J gave up 11 bases, with 17 bases separating them. Germline values: CDR1 MNHEY, CDR2 SMNVEV (reference sequence). CDR3 in DNA: TGTGCCAGTACCCGGGACTCTTTAACACCCCTCCACTTT. Protein sequence: CASTRDSLTPLHF.

In its sample, this clone was seen once. This chain connects TRBV25-1 to TRBJ1-2; 7 bases agree with TRBD1. Germline CDR1 reads MGHDK; CDR2 reads SYGVNS. The V and J ends lost 3 bases and 8 bases, in that order; junction bases with no gene match: 9. CDR3 length equals 14 residues. CDR3 DNA sequence: TGTGCCAGCAGTGAGAGGGGCCAGGGGGACGGCTACACCTTC. Translation gives CASSERGQGDGYTF.

This chain links TRBV4-1 with TRBJ2-4, with D perhaps matching TRBD2 (6 bases). The V gene's germline CDR1 is MGHRA and CDR2 YSYEKL. The germline V and J ends were trimmed by 8 bases and 0 bases, with 14 bases remaining between them. This CDR3 region has 15 residues. The chain's CDR3 is CASAQLGGAKNIQYF. CDR3 bases: TGCGCCAGCGCCCAGCTGGGGGGAGCCAAAAACATTCAGTACTTC.

This chain joins TRBV11-2 and TRBJ2-5; D unclear. Trimming pared 3 bases from V and 5 bases from J, leaving 13 bases between. The CDR3 contains 14 residues. The germline gives CDR1 SGHAT, CDR2 FQNNGV. CDR3 in DNA: TGTGCCAGCAGCTTTCCCCTAGTACGGGAGACCCAGTACTTC. Translated: CASSFPLVRETQYF.

The chain combines TRBV7-6 with TRBJ1-5, with 8 bases matching TRBD1. CDR1 and CDR2 from the germline V gene are SGHVS and FNYEAQ. The CDR3 is 16 amino acids. Losses at the gene ends were 1 base for V and 6 bases for J; bases not matched to a gene: 8. CDR3: CASSLVTGGYGQPQHF. DNA for the CDR3: TGTGCCAGCAGCTTAGTCACAGGGGGTTATGGTCAGCCCCAGCATTTT.

This chain uses TRBV25-1 with TRBJ1-4; TRBD1 matches at 7 bases. Looked up from germline, CDR1 is MGHDK and CDR2 is SYGVNS. CDR3 length: 16 amino acids. With 5 bases clipped from V and 3 bases from J, the junction kept 9 bases outside the gene matches. The CDR3 sequence: CASSIQTGKSNEKLFF. In nucleotides, the CDR3 is TGTGCCAGCAGTATCCAGACAGGGAAATCTAATGAAAAACTGTTTTTT.

This clone was picked up a small number of times. The rearrangement links TRBV11-2 to TRBJ2-3; 8 positions match TRBD2. This CDR3 spans 14 amino acids. J gave up 8 bases and V 5 bases, and 9 bases lay outside the gene matches. Germline V CDR1 and CDR2: SGHAT, FQNNGV. Here the CDR3 reads CASSGVAGLPTQYF. The DNA of the CDR3 is TGTGCCAGCAGCGGGGTAGCGGGGCTCCCTACGCAGTATTTT.

The rearrangement joins TRBV21-1 to TRBJ2-6; no check of the table's D call, TRBD1, against the DNA was made. TRBV21-1 is a pseudogene. There are 17 residues in the CDR3. CDR3 amino acids: CASSLGQGPRGANVLTF. DNA of the CDR3: TGTGCCAGCAGCCTAGGACAGGGGCCGCGGGGGGCCAACGTCCTGACTTTC.

A word on this clone: An end of the junction does not agree with germline; a read error may underlie this. V usage is TRBV5-6 and J usage is TRBJ2-5; a weak D match, TRBD2 (5 bases). Germline CDR1 and CDR2: SGHDT and YYEEEE. The CDR3 is 12 residues long. The CDR3 reads CASSLVDSGLDF. The CDR3 DNA is TGTGCCAGCAGCTTGGTGGACTCCGGGTTGGACTTC.

This chain connects TRBV6-6 to TRBJ2-1, with TRBD2 matching over 10 bases. The CDR3 is 14 residues long. J was trimmed by 7 bases and V by 7 bases; bases with no gene match: 7. In germline, CDR1 is MNHNY, CDR2 SVGAGI (reference sequence). CDR3 DNA: TGTGCCAGCACCAAGACTAGCGGGCAAAATGAGCAGTTCTTC. Translation: CASTKTSGQNEQFF.

This rearrangement joins TRBV5-1 to TRBJ2-7; D is possibly TRBD2 (5 bases). With 2 bases removed from V and 0 bases from J, the gap between germline ends came to 6 bases. This CDR3 has 13 amino acids. Germline-derived CDR1 and CDR2 are SGHRS and YFSETQ. The CDR3 DNA sequence: TGCGCCAGCAGCTTAGCGGTCTCCTACGAGCAGTACTTC. As protein: CASSLAVSYEQYF.

This chain joins TRBV6-1 and TRBJ1-5, with D possibly TRBD1 on 5 matching bases. The ends were cut back, 4 bases at V and 0 bases at J, with 7 bases in the middle. The CDR3 has 14 residues. Germline-derived CDR1 and CDR2 are MNHNS and SASEGT. CDR3 nucleotide sequence: TGTGCCAGCAGTGGACAGTATAGCAATCAGCCCCAGCATTTT. It encodes CASSGQYSNQPQHF.

The J gene is TRBJ2-5, the V gene TRBV7-2; 8 nucleotides line up with TRBD2. CDR3 length: 13 residues. V lost 9 bases to trimming and J lost 5 bases; unmatched junction nucleotides: 8. Germline V CDR1 and CDR2: SGHTA, FQGNSA. The CDR3 sequence is CASRAGGWETQYF. The DNA for the CDR3 is TGTGCCAGTAGGGCGGGGGGTTGGGAGACCCAGTACTTC.

The chain carries TRBV2 and TRBJ1-6, with TRBD1 identical over 8 bases. The CDR3 has 15 amino acids. V was clipped by 1 base and J by 10 bases; unmatched bases: 6. Per the germline V gene, CDR1 is SNHLY and CDR2 is FYNNEI. The CDR3 DNA follows: TGTGCCAGCAGTGAAGATGGACAGGGTTTCTCACCCCTCCACTTT. Translated, it gives CASSEDGQGFSPLHF.

The chain recombines TRBV13 with TRBJ2-1, with 11 positions matching TRBD2. J gave up 1 base and V 7 bases, and 15 bases lay outside the gene matches. The CDR3 extends over 19 amino acids. Germline CDR1 is PRHDT and CDR2 is FYEKMQ (reference sequence). The CDR3 reads CASTSPVSGGESSYNEQFF. The CDR3 DNA follows: TGTGCCAGCACCTCACCGGTTAGCGGGGGGGAATCGTCCTACAATGAGCAGTTCTTC.

For the CDR3, the DNA is TGTGCCAGCAGTTTGTACAATAGCAATCAGCCCCAGCATTTT. Protein product: CASSLYNSNQPQHF. V usage is TRBV27 and J usage is TRBJ1-5; D not certain. The CDR3 extends over 14 amino acids. Trimming took 3 bases from V and 0 from J, leaving 6 bases between them. Germline-derived CDR1 and CDR2 are MNHEY and SMNVEV (reference sequence).

This chain joins TRBV4-2 and TRBJ1-5; the match to TRBD1 covers 9 bases. CDR3 length: 18 amino acids. CDR1 is LGHNA and CDR2 is YNFKEQ in the germline V gene. V lost 2 bases, J lost 3 bases, and 11 bases stayed unmatched. CDR3 DNA: TGTGCCAGCAGCCAATCCCCAGGACAGGGGTGGGACAATCAGCCCCAGCATTTT. Amino acids: CASSQSPGQGWDNQPQHF.

The CDR3 bases are TGTGCCAGTAAGGGACAGGACTATTCAAATGGCTACACCTTC. As protein: CASKGQDYSNGYTF. The genes are TRBV19 and TRBJ1-2; 8 bases map to TRBD1. Germline-derived CDR1 and CDR2 are LNHDA and SQIVND (reference sequence). V was pared by 7 bases and J by 6 bases, with 10 bases of the junction left unmatched. CDR3 length equals 14 residues.

The rearrangement joins TRBV7-8 to TRBJ2-7, with D possibly matching TRBD1 (6 bases). The ends were cut back, 3 bases at V and 1 base at J, with 16 bases in the middle. The CDR3 totals 16 residues. Germline V gene data show CDR1 as SGHVS and CDR2 as FQNEAQ. CDR3 nucleotide sequence: TGTGCCAGCAGCTTGTCCTGGGACACAACGTCCTACGAGCAGTACTTC. Its translation is CASSLSWDTTSYEQYF.

This chain joins TRBV30 and TRBJ2-7; D is possibly TRBD2 (6 bases). Germline V gene data show CDR1 as GTSNPN and CDR2 as SVGIG (reference sequence). V was clipped by 0 bases and J by 9 bases, with 12 bases between them. The CDR3 loop spans 12 amino acids. CDR3 protein: CAWSVGGFGQYF. CDR3 nucleotides: TGTGCCTGGAGTGTGGGAGGTTTCGGGCAGTACTTC.